The 2 T cell receptor beta chains below all came from one sample that was sequenced in a study of T cells after yellow fever vaccination. MiXCR, applied by TCRdb to the 5' RACE reads, yields one record per CDR3 protein. In the table there are 200,000 to 300,000 distinct CDR3 sequences, roughly 3.7% of which are singletons. The starting material was PBMCs, obtained 15 days after the yellow fever booster vaccination. The receptors shown here come from a man between 18 and 35 years old who received the YFV17D yellow fever vaccine.

This clonotype was picked up many times. This sequence joins TRBV12-3 or TRBV12-4 and TRBJ1-1; 7 bases map to TRBD1. The CDR3 is made up of 12 amino acids. J lost 7 bases, V lost 6 bases, and 5 bases had no gene match. In DNA form, the CDR3 reads TGTGCCAGCAGCCTTGACAGGGTTGAAGCTTTCTTT. Translated, it gives CASSLDRVEAFF.

The V gene is TRBV28, the J gene TRBJ2-3, with a tentative D call TRBD1 (5 bases). CDR1 and CDR2 from the germline V gene are MDHEN and SYDVKM. V was trimmed by 4 bases and J by 2 bases, leaving 16 bases between them. The CDR3 is made up of 16 amino acids. The CDR3 loop reads CASSSILRGATDTQYF. The CDR3 DNA reads TGTGCCAGCAGTTCCATATTACGTGGGGCCACAGATACGCAGTATTTT.